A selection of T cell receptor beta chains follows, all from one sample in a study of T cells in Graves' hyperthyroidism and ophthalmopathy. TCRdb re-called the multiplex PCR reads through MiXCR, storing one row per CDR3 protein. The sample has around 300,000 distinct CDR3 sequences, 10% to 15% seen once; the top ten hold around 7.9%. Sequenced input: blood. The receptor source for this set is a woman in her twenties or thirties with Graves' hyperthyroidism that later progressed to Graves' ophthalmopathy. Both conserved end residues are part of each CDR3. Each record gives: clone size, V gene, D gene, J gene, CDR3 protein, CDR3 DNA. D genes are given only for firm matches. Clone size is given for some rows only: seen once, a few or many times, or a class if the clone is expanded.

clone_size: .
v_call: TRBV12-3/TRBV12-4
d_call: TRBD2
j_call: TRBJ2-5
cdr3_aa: CASSLKHPGLAGGQETQYF
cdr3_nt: TGTGCCAGCAGTTTAAAACACCCCGGGCTAGCGGGGGGCCAAGAGACCCAGTACTTC

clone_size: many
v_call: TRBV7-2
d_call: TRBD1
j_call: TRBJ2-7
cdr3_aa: CASSSSTGWYEQYF
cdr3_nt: TGTGCCAGCAGCTCATCGACAGGGTGGTACGAGCAGTACTTC

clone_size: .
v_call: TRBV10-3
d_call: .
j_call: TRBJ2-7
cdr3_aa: CAISDGTLGYEQYF
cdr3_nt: TGTGCCATCAGCGACGGAACCTTGGGATACGAGCAGTACTTC

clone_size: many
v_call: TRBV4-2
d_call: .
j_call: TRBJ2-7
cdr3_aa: CASSQDRISYEQYF
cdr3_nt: TGTGCCAGCAGCCAAGATAGGATCTCCTACGAGCAGTACTTC

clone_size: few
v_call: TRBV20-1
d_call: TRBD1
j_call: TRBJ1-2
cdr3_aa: CSARPYRGYGYTF
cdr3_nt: TGCAGTGCTAGACCATACAGGGGGTATGGCTACACCTTC

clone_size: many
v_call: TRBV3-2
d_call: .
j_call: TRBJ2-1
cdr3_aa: CASSTSARRNAIFYNEQFF
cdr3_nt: TGTGCCAGCAGCACCTCTGCGAGACGGAACGCAATATTCTACAATGAGCAGTTCTTC

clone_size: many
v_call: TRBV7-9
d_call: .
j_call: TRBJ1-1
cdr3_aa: CASSLVPGTGATEAFF
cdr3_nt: TGTGCCAGCAGCTTAGTACCGGGGACCGGGGCCACTGAAGCTTTCTTT

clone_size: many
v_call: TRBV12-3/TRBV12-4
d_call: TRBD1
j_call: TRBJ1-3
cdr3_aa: CASSLALGTGTGNTIYF
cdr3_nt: TGTGCCAGCAGTTTAGCCCTAGGGACAGGGACTGGAAACACCATATATTTT

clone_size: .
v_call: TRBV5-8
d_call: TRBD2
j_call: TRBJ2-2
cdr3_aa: CASSRGSGGTGELFF
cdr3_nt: TGCGCCAGCAGCCGAGGTAGCGGGGGAACCGGGGAGCTGTTTTTT

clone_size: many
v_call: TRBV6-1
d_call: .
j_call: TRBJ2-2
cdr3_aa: CASSILGRASGELFF
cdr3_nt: TGTGCCAGCAGTATCCTAGGCAGGGCGAGCGGGGAGCTGTTTTTT

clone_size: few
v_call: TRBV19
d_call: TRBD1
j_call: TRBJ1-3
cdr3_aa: CATVLTGLGNTIYF
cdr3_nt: TGTGCCACCGTACTGACAGGGCTTGGAAACACCATATATTTT

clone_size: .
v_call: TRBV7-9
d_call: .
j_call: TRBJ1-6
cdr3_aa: CASSPISMGLNSPLHF
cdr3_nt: TGTGCCAGCAGCCCGATCTCTATGGGACTCAATTCACCCCTCCACTTT

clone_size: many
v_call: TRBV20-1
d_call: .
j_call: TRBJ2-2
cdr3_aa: CSARDQVAGELFF
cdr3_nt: TGCAGTGCTAGAGACCAAGTGGCCGGGGAGCTGTTTTTT

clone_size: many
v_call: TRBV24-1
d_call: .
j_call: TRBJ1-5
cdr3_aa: CATSDFSVREPQHF
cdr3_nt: TGTGCCACCAGTGATTTTAGCGTTAGGGAGCCCCAGCATTTT

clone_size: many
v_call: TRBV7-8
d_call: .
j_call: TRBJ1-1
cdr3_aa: CVTSLYGSLNTEAFF
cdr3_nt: TGTGTGACCAGCCTGTATGGGAGCCTGAACACTGAAGCTTTCTTT

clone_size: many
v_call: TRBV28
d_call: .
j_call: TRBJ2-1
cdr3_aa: CASRGERNEQFF
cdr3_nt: TGTGCCAGCAGGGGGGAGCGGAATGAGCAGTTCTTC

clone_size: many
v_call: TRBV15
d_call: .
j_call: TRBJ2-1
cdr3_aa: CATSSLGDWGYNEQFF
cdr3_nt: TGTGCCACCAGCAGTCTTGGGGACTGGGGCTACAATGAGCAGTTCTTC

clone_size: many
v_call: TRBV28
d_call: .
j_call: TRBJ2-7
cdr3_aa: CASTIGGSSYEQYF
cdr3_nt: TGTGCCAGCACCATAGGTGGCAGCTCCTACGAGCAGTACTTC

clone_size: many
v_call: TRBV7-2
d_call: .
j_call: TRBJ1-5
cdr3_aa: CASSLAHGARQPQHF
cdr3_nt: TGTGCCAGCAGCTTAGCCCACGGGGCAAGGCAGCCCCAGCATTTT

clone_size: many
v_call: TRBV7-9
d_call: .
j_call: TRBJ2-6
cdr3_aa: CASSLYRDAGRPGANVLTF
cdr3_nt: TGTGCCAGCAGCTTATACCGGGACGCGGGACGCCCTGGGGCCAACGTCCTGACTTTC

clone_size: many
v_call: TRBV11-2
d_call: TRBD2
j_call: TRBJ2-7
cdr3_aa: CASSPWTSGNEQYF
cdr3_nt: TGTGCCAGCAGCCCGTGGACTAGCGGGAACGAGCAGTACTTC

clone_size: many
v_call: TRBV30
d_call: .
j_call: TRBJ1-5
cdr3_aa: CAWTAGGNQPQHF
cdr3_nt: TGTGCCTGGACTGCAGGGGGCAATCAGCCCCAGCATTTT

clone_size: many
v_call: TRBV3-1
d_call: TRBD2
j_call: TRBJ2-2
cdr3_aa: CASSPPFEAGKNTGELFF
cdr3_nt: TGTGCCAGCAGCCCTCCGTTCGAAGCGGGAAAGAACACCGGGGAGCTGTTTTTT

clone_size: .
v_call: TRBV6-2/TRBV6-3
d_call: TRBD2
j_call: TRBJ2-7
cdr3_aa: CASSYSPSGSSYEQYF
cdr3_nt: TGTGCCAGCAGTTACTCGCCTAGCGGGAGTTCCTACGAGCAGTACTTC

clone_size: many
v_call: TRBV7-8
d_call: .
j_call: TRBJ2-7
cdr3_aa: CASSSHLVAKYF
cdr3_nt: TGTGCCAGCAGCTCCCATCTGGTAGCGAAGTACTTC

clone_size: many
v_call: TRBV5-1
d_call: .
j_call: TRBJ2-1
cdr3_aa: CASSLQTGSSEQFF
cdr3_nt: TGCGCCAGCAGCTTGCAAACAGGGTCGTCTGAGCAGTTCTTC

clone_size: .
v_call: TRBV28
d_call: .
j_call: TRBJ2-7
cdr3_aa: CASSSTQWTIAAYEQYF
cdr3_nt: TGTGCCAGCAGCTCGACCCAATGGACAATCGCAGCCTACGAGCAGTACTTC

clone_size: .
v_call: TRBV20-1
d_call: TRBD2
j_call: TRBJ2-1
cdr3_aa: CSVAPTSSGEQFF
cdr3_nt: TGCAGTGTTGCCCCGACTAGCTCGGGCGAGCAGTTCTTC

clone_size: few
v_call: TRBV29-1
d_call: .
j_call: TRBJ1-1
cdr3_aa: CSVEDEQGHTEAFF
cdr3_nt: TGCAGCGTTGAAGATGAACAGGGCCACACTGAAGCTTTCTTT

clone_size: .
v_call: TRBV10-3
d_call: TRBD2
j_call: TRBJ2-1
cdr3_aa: CAITGLASNEQFF
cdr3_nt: TGTGCCATCACGGGACTAGCTAGCAATGAGCAGTTCTTC

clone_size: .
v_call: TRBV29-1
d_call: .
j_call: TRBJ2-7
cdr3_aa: CSVKGTGVGYEQYF
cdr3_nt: TGCAGCGTTAAGGGGACGGGAGTGGGGTACGAGCAGTACTTC

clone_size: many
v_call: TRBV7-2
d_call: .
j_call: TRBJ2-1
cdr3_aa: CASSLDLTEQFF
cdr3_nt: TGTGCCAGCAGCTTAGATCTGACTGAGCAGTTCTTC

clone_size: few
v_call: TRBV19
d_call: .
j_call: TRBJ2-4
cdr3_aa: CASSMGRRDIQYF
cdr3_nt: TGTGCCAGTAGTATGGGCCGGCGGGACATTCAGTACTTC

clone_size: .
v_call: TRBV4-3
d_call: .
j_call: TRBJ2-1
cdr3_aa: CASSQDFSYNEQFF
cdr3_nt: TGCGCCAGCAGCCAAGACTTCTCCTACAATGAGCAGTTCTTC

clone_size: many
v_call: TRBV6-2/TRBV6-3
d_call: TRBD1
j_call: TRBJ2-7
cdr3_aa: CASSLQGLSYEQYF
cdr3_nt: TGTGCCAGCAGCTTACAGGGGCTCTCCTACGAGCAGTACTTC

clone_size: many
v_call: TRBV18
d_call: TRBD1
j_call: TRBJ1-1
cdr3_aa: CASSGTGGGTEAFF
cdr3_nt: TGTGCCAGCTCAGGGACAGGGGGCGGGACTGAAGCTTTCTTT

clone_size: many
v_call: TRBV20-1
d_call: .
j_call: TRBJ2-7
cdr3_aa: CSATTGTLGYEQYF
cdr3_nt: TGCAGTGCTACCACCGGGACATTGGGCTACGAGCAGTACTTC

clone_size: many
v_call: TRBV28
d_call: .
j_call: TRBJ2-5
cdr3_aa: CASSAGGAGLQETQYF
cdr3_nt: TGTGCCAGCAGCGCGGGCGGGGCGGGTCTACAAGAGACCCAGTACTTC

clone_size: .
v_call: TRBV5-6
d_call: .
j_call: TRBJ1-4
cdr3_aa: CASSRGKVVEKLFF
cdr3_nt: TGTGCCAGCAGTCGGGGCAAGGTGGTTGAAAAACTGTTTTTT

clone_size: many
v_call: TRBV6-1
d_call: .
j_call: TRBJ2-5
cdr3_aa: CASSDLDSPVKETQYF
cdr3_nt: TGTGCCAGCAGTGACCTGGACAGTCCTGTAAAGGAGACCCAGTACTTC

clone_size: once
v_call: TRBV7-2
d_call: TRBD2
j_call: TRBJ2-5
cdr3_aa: CASSFTSGTSGTHQETQYF
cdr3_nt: TGTGCCAGCAGCTTCACGAGCGGGACTAGCGGGACCCATCAAGAGACCCAGTACTTC

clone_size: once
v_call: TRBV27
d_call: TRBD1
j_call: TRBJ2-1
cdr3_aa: CASRGWDRMGASSYNEQFF
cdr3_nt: TGTGCCAGCAGGGGATGGGACAGGATGGGGGCAAGCTCCTACAATGAGCAGTTCTTC

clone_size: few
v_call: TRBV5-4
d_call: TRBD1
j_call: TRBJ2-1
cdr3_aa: CASSEKGQGPYNEQFF
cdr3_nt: TGTGCCAGCAGCGAAAAAGGACAGGGCCCATACAATGAGCAGTTCTTC

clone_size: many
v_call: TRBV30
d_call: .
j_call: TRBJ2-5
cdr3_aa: CAWSVLGGRETQYF
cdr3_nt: TGTGCCTGGAGTGTCCTGGGGGGTAGGGAGACCCAGTACTTC

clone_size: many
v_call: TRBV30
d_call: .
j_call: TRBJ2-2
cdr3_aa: CARGATGELFF
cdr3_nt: TGTGCTCGCGGGGCCACCGGGGAGCTGTTTTTT